A selection of T cell receptor beta chains follows, all from one sample in a study of blood T cells in healthy people across ages. TCRdb reprocessed the 5' RACE reads via MiXCR and lists one record per CDR3 protein. The sample carries about 1 million distinct CDR3 sequences, more than 40% recorded once. The material sequenced was blood. The receptor set was obtained from an older woman in good health. Both conserved end residues are part of each CDR3. A D gene is named only where the DNA matches it firmly. For some rows the clone size is stated as once, few or many, or as a class when expanded; others skip it.

TRBJ2-2,few,TRBV5-1,TRBD2,TGCGCCAGCAGCTTGGGACTAGCGGGAACCATGAACACCGGGGAGCTGTTTTTT,CASSLGLAGTMNTGELFF
TRBJ2-1,NA,TRBV20-1,TRBD2,TGCAGTGCTGCCCGGGGTAGCGGGAGAGGCAATGAGCAGTTCTTC,CSAARGSGRGNEQFF
TRBJ2-7,once,TRBV20-1,NA,TGCAGTGCCCCCGTAAGACAGACCTACGAGCAGTACTTC,CSAPVRQTYEQYF
TRBJ2-1,few,TRBV6-1,NA,TGTGCCAGCAGTGAAGTCAACAGATTGAATGAGCAGTTCTTC,CASSEVNRLNEQFF
TRBJ2-1,NA,TRBV28,TRBD2,TGTGCCAGCAGTTCCACTAGCGGGACACGCAATGAGCAGTTCTTC,CASSSTSGTRNEQFF
TRBJ2-7,NA,TRBV29-1,TRBD2,TGCAGCGTCCTTAGCGGGAGAGTCTACGAGCAGTACTTC,CSVLSGRVYEQYF
TRBJ1-5,NA,TRBV6-5,NA,TGTGCCAGCAGAAGGACAGTACAGTTGCCCCAGCATTTT,CASRRTVQLPQHF
TRBJ1-2,NA,TRBV6-5,TRBD1,TGTGCCAGCAGGGGGACAGCGCAAATCTATGGCTACATCTTC,CASRGTAQIYGYIF
TRBJ1-1,NA,TRBV4-1,TRBD1,TGCGCCAGCAGCCTCGGACAGGGGAGGGGGAACACTGAAGCTTTCTTT,CASSLGQGRGNTEAFF
TRBJ2-1,NA,TRBV20-1,NA,TGCAGTGCTAGAGACCCCATTGGGGGGAGTTACAATGAGCAGTTCTTC,CSARDPIGGSYNEQFF
TRBJ2-7,NA,TRBV20-1,NA,TGCAGTGCCCCCCCGGACGGATCCTACGAGCAGTACTTC,CSAPPDGSYEQYF
TRBJ2-2,few,TRBV20-1,NA,TGCAGTGCTAGCGGGAGACTTACCGGGGAGCTGTTTTTT,CSASGRLTGELFF
TRBJ2-3,few,TRBV7-2,NA,TGTGCCAGCAGCAAACAGGGGGGGGGCACAGATACGCAGTATTTT,CASSKQGGGTDTQYF
TRBJ1-5,NA,TRBV4-1,NA,TGCGCCAGCAGCCAAGATCCGGGAATCTATAGCAATCAGCCCCAGCATTTT,CASSQDPGIYSNQPQHF
TRBJ2-3,NA,TRBV9,NA,TGTGCCAGCAGCGTTCTGGCGACAGATACGCAGTATTTT,CASSVLATDTQYF
TRBJ2-1,few,TRBV7-9,TRBD2,TGTGCCAGCAGCAAACTGAGGGCTAGCGGGAGAAATGAGCAGTTCTTC,CASSKLRASGRNEQFF
TRBJ2-7,NA,TRBV5-1,TRBD2,TGCGCCAGCAGCTTGCATCAGGCTAGCGGCTACGAGCAGTACTTC,CASSLHQASGYEQYF
TRBJ2-3,many,TRBV7-9,NA,TGTGCCAGCAGCCCAGCCCCAGATACGCAGTATTTT,CASSPAPDTQYF
TRBJ2-4,NA,TRBV6-6,NA,TGTGCCGGCAACGAATTCAAAAACATTCAGTACTTC,CAGNEFKNIQYF
TRBJ2-7,NA,TRBV4-1,NA,TGCGCCAGCAGCCAAGGACGGGCGGAGGGGGGCTACGAGCAGTACTTC,CASSQGRAEGGYEQYF
TRBJ2-5,NA,TRBV27,NA,TGTGCCAGCAGGAGGACTAATGAGCAGTACTTC,CASRRTNEQYF
TRBJ2-2,NA,TRBV9,NA,TGTGCCAGCAGCGTTCGAGAGATTGCGACCGGGGAACTGTTTTTT,CASSVREIATGELFF
TRBJ2-1,many,TRBV6-6,NA,TGTGCCAGCAGTGCTGAGACTAGTATAGATGAGCAGTTCTTC,CASSAETSIDEQFF
TRBJ2-1,few,TRBV25-1,NA,TGTGCCAGCAGTGTAGCGACCGATGAGCAGTTCTTC,CASSVATDEQFF
TRBJ2-5,few,TRBV5-6,TRBD1,TGTGCCAGCAGCTCACAGACAGGGATAGGGGAGACCCAGTACTTC,CASSSQTGIGETQYF
TRBJ2-7,NA,TRBV5-1,NA,TGCGCCAGCAGCGGAGACGAAGTTTACGAGCAGTACTTC,CASSGDEVYEQYF
TRBJ1-5,NA,TRBV29-1,TRBD1,TGCAGCGTGCTCCAGGGGGCGAATCAGCCCCAGCATTTT,CSVLQGANQPQHF
TRBJ2-7,NA,TRBV11-1,NA,TGTGCCAGCAGCCATGCGAACGAGCAGTACTTC,CASSHANEQYF